The 10 T cell receptor beta chains in this list originate from one sample, sequenced in a study of CD8 T cells in ankylosing spondylitis. Their recognized antigens are unknown. Study-level points and caveats: Seemingly distinctive of ankylosing spondylitis blood was a TCR beta motif formed by eight highly homologous variants.

TCRdb redid the calling of the 5' RACE reads with MiXCR, one entry per CDR3 protein. The sample lists 700,000 or so distinct CDR3 sequences; under 20% were seen once. Sequences were obtained from blood, either unsorted or a sorted T cell fraction (not recorded which). These receptors came from a male donor with ankylosing spondylitis.

The chain couples TRBV5-1 to TRBJ2-5; the D gene is possibly TRBD2 (5 bases). Trimming removed 4 bases from V and 5 bases from J, with 15 bases in between. There are 14 residues in the CDR3. Germline V gene sequence: CDR1 SGHRS, CDR2 YFSETQ. The CDR3 spells CASSARGPPETQYF. CDR3 DNA sequence: TGCGCCAGCAGCGCCAGAGGGCCCCCCGAGACCCAGTACTTC.

J is TRBJ2-5 and V is TRBV20-1; the match to TRBD1 covers 10 bases. The trim removed 3 bases at V and 4 bases at J, leaving 8 bases unmatched. This CDR3 has 15 residues. Germline lookup yields CDR1 DFQATT and CDR2 SNEGSKA (reference sequence). CDR3 in DNA: TGCAGTGCTAGGCCCGACAGGGGGCGGCGAGAGACCCAGTACTTC. It specifies CSARPDRGRRETQYF.

The V call is TRBV12-3 or TRBV12-4, the J call TRBJ2-5, with D tentatively TRBD2 (7 bases). The V and J ends lost 4 bases and 5 bases respectively, with 14 bases between them. The CDR3 has 14 amino acids. The CDR3 reads CASSSWGGEETQYF. CDR3 DNA sequence: TGTGCCAGCAGTTCATGGGGGGGCGAGGAGACCCAGTACTTC.

The chain joins TRBV10-3 to TRBJ2-7, with 7 positions matching TRBD2. CDR3 size: 14 residues. The ends lost 3 bases at V and 5 bases at J; junction bases unmatched: 7. Germline V gene data show CDR1 as ENHRY and CDR2 as SYGVKD. Written as DNA, the CDR3 is TGTGCCATCAGTGATAGGGAGGGCGCCCACGAGCAGTACTTC. Translating gives CAISDREGAHEQYF.

V usage is TRBV10-3 and J usage is TRBJ2-3; 10 bases are shared with TRBD2. V lost 7 bases to trimming and J lost 8 bases; unmatched junction nucleotides: 6. CDR1 and CDR2 from the germline V gene are ENHRY and SYGVKD. The CDR3 has 13 residues. The CDR3 sequence: CAITSGSLGTQYF. CDR3 DNA: TGTGCCATCACTAGCGGGAGTTTAGGTACGCAGTATTTT.

This clonotype was seen more than once but under ten times. The V and J genes are TRBV5-6 and TRBJ2-1, with 13 bases aligning to TRBD2. The junction had 7 bases not matched to a gene; V was cut back by 3 bases and J by 10 bases. CDR3 length: 15 amino acids. Germline V gene data show CDR1 as SGHDT and CDR2 as YYEEEE. The DNA for the CDR3 is TGTGCCAGCAGCTGGACTAGCGGGAGCAAGAACGAGCAGTTCTTC. It encodes CASSWTSGSKNEQFF. Full variable domain (missing parts from reference TRBV5-6 and TRBJ2-1): DAGVTQSPTHLIKTRGQQVTLRCSPKSGHDTVSWYQQALGQGPQFIFQYYEEEERQRGNFPDRFSGHQFPNYSSELNVNALLLGDSALYLCASSWTSGSKNEQFFGPGTRLTVL.

In this sample, this clonotype turned up a few times. The rearrangement uses TRBV25-1 and TRBJ1-6, with D perhaps TRBD1 (5 bases). The CDR3 covers 14 residues. CDR1 is MGHDK and CDR2 is SYGVNS in the germline V gene. V was shortened by 4 bases and J by 9 bases, with 13 bases between the two germline ends. CDR3 protein: CASSGSGGTSPLHF. CDR3 DNA: TGTGCCAGCAGTGGATCCGGGGGAACTTCACCCCTCCACTTT. Filled out from reference TRBV25-1 and TRBJ1-6, the complete variable domain reads EADIYQTPRYLVIGTGKKITLECSQTMGHDKMYWYQQDPGMELHLIHYSYGVNSTEKGDLSSESTVSRIRTEHFPLTLESARPSHTSQYLCASSGSGGTSPLHFGNGTRLTVT.

The J gene is TRBJ2-4, the V gene TRBV4-1, with D maybe TRBD2 (6 bases). The CDR3 runs 14 residues. Germline V gives CDR1 MGHRA, CDR2 YSYEKL. V lost 0 bases to trimming and J lost 4 bases, with 7 bases between them. The CDR3 sequence: CASSQDGGKNIQYF. The CDR3 coding sequence is TGCGCCAGCAGCCAAGATGGGGGGAAAAACATTCAGTACTTC.

The chain combines TRBV4-1 with TRBJ1-1; no clear D. The CDR3 spans 13 residues. Germline V gene data show CDR1 as MGHRA and CDR2 as YSYEKL. Trimming removed 1 base at V and 7 bases at J, with 10 bases between. The CDR3 reads CASSQAFVSEAFF. The CDR3, as DNA: TGCGCCAGCAGCCAAGCGTTCGTCAGTGAAGCTTTCTTT.

In its sample, this clonotype was seen a few times. The chain is built from TRBV12-3 or TRBV12-4 and TRBJ2-4; D is perhaps TRBD2 (6 bases). The V end was cut by 6 bases, the J end by 0 bases, with 21 bases between. The length of the CDR3 is 18 residues. The CDR3 region is CASSPGTASQLAKNIQYF. CDR3 sequence (DNA): TGTGCCAGCAGCCCAGGGACTGCCTCACAGCTAGCCAAAAACATTCAGTACTTC.